The 5 T cell receptor beta chains listed next were all sequenced from one sample in a study of OX40 agonist ivuxolimab in advanced cancers. This table comes from immunoSEQ multiplex PCR, and its TCRdb copy is limited to in-frame clones, with some not included. The sample includes about 48,000 clones, approximately 83% of them seen just once. Sequenced material: CD4+ or CD8+ T cells sorted from blood, taken in a trial of the OX40 agonist ivuxolimab. These TCRs come from an adult with an advanced solid tumor such as melanoma, head and neck, liver or kidney cancer.

The V gene is TRBV6-5, the J gene TRBJ1-3; unclear D gene. V was cut by 6 bases and J by 0 bases, with 9 bases left in between. Germline V gene data show CDR1 as MNHEY and CDR2 as SVGAGI. This CDR3 region has 14 residues. CDR3 loop: CASSSVNSGNTIYF. CDR3 coding DNA: TGTGCCAGCAGCTCTGTAAACTCTGGAAACACCATATATTTT.

J is TRBJ2-2 and V is TRBV7-9; tentatively, D is TRBD2 (5 bases). Germline V gene sequence: CDR1 SEHNR, CDR2 FQNEAQ (reference sequence). The CDR3 extends over 16 amino acids. V lost 5 bases and J 5 bases, leaving 18 bases between the germline ends. CDR3 bases: TGTGCCAGCAGCCCCCGGGGATGGGGAAGGACCGGGGAGCTGTTTTTT. Amino acid sequence: CASSPRGWGRTGELFF.

The J gene is TRBJ2-3, the V gene TRBV7-9; 7 bases line up with TRBD2. Germline V gene sequence: CDR1 SEHNR, CDR2 FQNEAQ (reference sequence). Germline trimming cut 1 base from V and 0 bases from J; bases unmatched to any gene: 4. The CDR3 spans 16 residues. The DNA of the CDR3 is TGTGCCAGCAGCTTAGTCGGCGGGGGAAGCACAGATACGCAGTATTTT. Translation gives CASSLVGGGSTDTQYF.

The chain is built from TRBV6-1 and TRBJ1-2, with 7 bases fitting TRBD1. The length of the CDR3 is 12 residues. Trimming took 4 bases from V and 10 from J; bases not matched to a gene: 6. Germline V CDR1 and CDR2: MNHNS, SASEGT. CDR3 sequence (DNA): TGTGCCAGCAGTGGCGGGACAGCATACTACACCTTC. This codes for CASSGGTAYYTF.

This clone has a handful of counts. This chain connects TRBV9 to TRBJ1-1; TRBD1 might be the D (5 bases). Trimming took off 7 bases at V and 6 bases at J, with 10 bases between the two ends. Germline CDR1 reads SGDLS; CDR2 reads YYNGEE. The CDR3 is made up of 11 amino acids. The CDR3 coding sequence is TGTGCCAGCGGGGGGTTGGCTGAAGCTTTCTTT. Amino acid sequence: CASGGLAEAFF.